What follows describes a single TCR beta chain. The data were obtained in a study of blood T cell repertoires in COVID-19. Method: immunoSEQ multiplex PCR; TCRdb's copy keeps in-frame clones and lacks some. The sample has approximately 320,000 clones, more than 90% seen once. The CDR3 is made up of 13 amino acids. From germline, CDR1 is MNHEY and CDR2 SVGAGI. Trimming shortened V by 2 bases and J by 3 bases, and 8 bases separated the two germline ends. This receptor was taken from a man aged 60-69 years who had recovered from COVID-19. The sample was PBMCs or T cells enriched from blood (not recorded which). The chain recombines TRBV6-5 with TRBJ2-7; TRBD1 might be the D (6 bases). CDR3 in DNA: TGTGCCAGCAGTTACGGGGGCATCTACGAGCAGTACTTC. Translation gives CASSYGGIYEQYF.